This record covers a single T cell receptor (beta chain). This sample was taken from a study of blood T cells in healthy people across ages. The use of a sample-barcoded 5' primer and a J-beta primer mix characterized a second PCR of about 7 to 12 cycles. TCRdb re-derived calls from the 5' RACE reads in MiXCR, one entry per CDR3 protein. The sample includes around 1,000,000 distinct CDR3 sequences, under 30% seen only once; the top ten take approximately 0.79%. Germline V gives CDR1 LNHDA, CDR2 SQIVND (reference sequence). The CDR3 sequence is 13 residues long. V was pared by 3 bases and J by 5 bases, with 8 bases between. A further study also used this sample, focusing on T cells of mothers and their children.

The TCR comes from a girl aged 2 to 9 in good health. Sequenced input: blood. The genes are TRBV19 and TRBJ2-1; D remains ambiguous. CDR3 bases: TGTGCCAGTAGTATTAATATGAACAATGAGCAGTTCTTC. Its translation is CASSINMNNEQFF.